The 13 T cell receptor beta chains presented below share a single source sample, sequenced in a study of cytomegalovirus exposure and HLA in healthy donors. The PCR contained 60 Vbeta and 13 Jbeta primers. TCRdb keeps only in-frame clones here, not all; method: immunoSEQ multiplex PCR. This sample has approximately 80,000 clones, with over 60% found just once. Sequencing input: PBMCs. These receptors were collected from a woman aged 40 to 50 in good health and CMV-seropositive.

The table lists this clone with many counts. This chain uses TRBV6-6 with TRBJ1-4; 9 bases are a match to TRBD1. The germline CDR1 and CDR2 sequences are MNHNY and SVGAGI (reference sequence). V was pared by 7 bases and J by 6 bases, with 6 bases of the junction left unmatched. This CDR3 region has 14 residues. The CDR3 loop reads CASIPGQGYEKLFF. The CDR3 bases are TGTGCCAGCATTCCGGGACAGGGTTATGAAAAACTGTTTTTT.

The chain links TRBV18 to TRBJ2-6; 8 bases match TRBD1. The trim removed 3 bases at V and 0 bases at J, leaving 7 bases unmatched. The CDR3 consists of 18 residues. Germline V gene lookup returns CDR1 KGHSH and CDR2 LQKENI. The CDR3 protein is CASSPRTGFSSGANVLTF. CDR3 DNA sequence: TGTGCCAGCTCACCCAGGACAGGGTTCAGCTCTGGGGCCAACGTCCTGACTTTC.

The chain joins TRBV4-3 to TRBJ2-3, with TRBD2 matching 13 bases. J lost 4 bases, V lost 3 bases, and 4 bases had no gene match. The V gene's germline CDR1 is LGHNA and CDR2 YSLEER. This CDR3 spans 16 amino acids. The CDR3 protein is CASSHLGTSGADTQYF. CDR3 coding DNA: TGCGCCAGCAGCCACCTCGGGACTAGCGGGGCAGATACGCAGTATTTT.

Only a few counts were recorded for this clone. The chain combines TRBV18 with TRBJ2-3; D remains unclear. Germline V gene sequence: CDR1 KGHSH, CDR2 LQKENI. The V end lost 3 bases, the J end lost 4 bases, and 11 bases lay between the germline ends. This CDR3 comprises 14 residues. Here the CDR3 DNA reads TGTGCCAGCTCACCTGAGGTCGGTTCAGATACGCAGTATTTT. Its translation: CASSPEVGSDTQYF.

This clone came up once. This chain joins TRBV28 and TRBJ2-5, with 14 bases matching TRBD2. CDR1 and CDR2 from the germline V gene are MDHEN and SYDVKM. V shed 1 base, J shed 1 base, and the junction held 8 bases outside the gene matches. This CDR3 is built from 19 residues. The CDR3 loop reads CASSLFGTSGGEIQETQYF. For the CDR3, the DNA is TGTGCCAGCAGTTTATTTGGGACTAGCGGGGGAGAAATCCAAGAGACCCAGTACTTC.

This rearrangement joins TRBV7-8 to TRBJ1-4, with D possibly TRBD1 on 5 matching bases. V lost 5 bases to trimming and J lost 4 bases, with 14 bases between them. In germline, CDR1 is SGHVS, CDR2 FQNEAQ. CDR3 size: 15 residues. The CDR3, as DNA: TGTGCCAGCAGCCTAGACCCGGGGGGTAATGAAAAACTGTTTTTT. It yields the protein CASSLDPGGNEKLFF.

The gene calls are TRBV25-1 and TRBJ1-2, with a tentative D call TRBD1 (5 bases). The V end lost 3 bases, the J end lost 4 bases, and 12 bases lay between the germline ends. The CDR3 loop spans 14 amino acids. Germline CDR1 and CDR2: MGHDK and SYGVNS. CDR3 in amino acids: CASSDPRGGYGYTF. DNA for the CDR3: TGTGCCAGCAGTGATCCGCGCGGGGGCTATGGCTACACCTTC.

The chain uses TRBV6-5 and TRBJ1-5; 10 nucleotides match TRBD1. CDR3 length equals 14 residues. The V and J ends lost 5 bases and 5 bases, in that order; junction bases with no gene match: 3. Germline V CDR1 and CDR2: MNHEY, SVGAGI. The CDR3 sequence: CASSRQGAHQPQHF. DNA of the CDR3: TGTGCCAGCAGTAGACAGGGGGCGCATCAGCCCCAGCATTTT.

This clone has more than one count but fewer than ten. The identical CDR3 is also encoded by other nucleotide sequences in the sample. V usage is TRBV2 and J usage is TRBJ2-3; TRBD2 matches at 12 bases. Germline CDR1 is SNHLY and CDR2 is FYNNEI. V shed 6 bases, J shed 6 bases, and the junction held 7 bases outside the gene matches. The CDR3 contains 15 residues. Here the CDR3 DNA reads TGTGCCAGCAGGAGGCTAGCGGGAGGGAAGGATACGCAGTATTTT. Protein sequence: CASRRLAGGKDTQYF.

This clone was seen only a few times. This chain uses TRBV28 with TRBJ2-7; the D is unclear. There are 14 residues in the CDR3. The V end was cut by 5 bases, the J end by 5 bases, with 16 bases between. Looked up from germline, CDR1 is MDHEN and CDR2 is SYDVKM. The DNA of the CDR3 is TGTGCCAGCAGTCATGGGTTTGGGCCTCACGAGCAGTACTTC. Translated: CASSHGFGPHEQYF.

The chain links TRBV4-1 to TRBJ2-7; possible D gene TRBD2, 6 bases. The germline gives CDR1 MGHRA, CDR2 YSYEKL. Trimming removed 5 bases from V and 3 bases from J, with 20 bases in between. The length of the CDR3 is 16 residues. CDR3 sequence reads: CASSYTTTGVVYEQYF. In DNA, the CDR3 is TGCGCCAGCAGCTATACTACCACGGGAGTAGTCTACGAGCAGTACTTC.

V gene TRBV28 combines with J gene TRBJ1-2; 8 bases match TRBD1. The J segment lost 3 bases and the V segment lost 5 bases, leaving 2 bases of the junction unmatched. CDR1 and CDR2 from the germline V gene are MDHEN and SYDVKM. The CDR3 has 13 residues. Written as DNA, the CDR3 is TGTGCCAGCAGTGGACAGGGTTACTATGGCTACACCTTC. Its protein is CASSGQGYYGYTF.

V gene TRBV30 combines with J gene TRBJ2-3; perhaps TRBD2 as D (5 bases). V shed 1 base and J shed 2 bases, with 19 bases lying between them. The CDR3 is 17 residues long. From germline, CDR1 is GTSNPN and CDR2 SVGIG (reference sequence). CDR3 loop: CAWSAALERADTDTQYF. As DNA, the CDR3 is TGTGCCTGGAGTGCCGCATTGGAGAGGGCGGACACAGATACGCAGTATTTT.